These 12 T cell receptor beta chains came from one sample sequenced in a study of blood T cell repertoires in COVID-19. Method: immunoSEQ multiplex PCR; TCRdb's copy keeps in-frame clones and lacks some. This sample carries about 270,000 clones, over 80% of them seen once, and the ten largest clones take over 4%. Sequencing input: PBMCs or T cells enriched from blood (not recorded which). These receptors were taken from a woman in her twenties or thirties with acute COVID-19.

The sample holds one count of this clone. CDR3 nucleotides: TGTGCCAGCAGCTTGGGGGACAGGGGACAGGATCTGGGAGGCTACACCTTC. It specifies CASSLGDRGQDLGGYTF. This chain joins TRBV5-5 and TRBJ1-2; 10 positions match TRBD1. CDR1 and CDR2 (germline): SGHKS, YYEKEE (reference sequence). The CDR3 consists of 17 residues. Trimming cost V 0 bases and J 8 bases; bases outside gene matches: 13.

The gene calls are TRBV5-5 and TRBJ2-2, with 9 bases lining up with TRBD2. CDR1 is SGHKS, CDR2 YYEKEE, per germline (reference sequence). This CDR3 has 16 residues. V was clipped by 0 bases and J by 2 bases; unmatched bases: 2. Here the CDR3 reads CASSLGLAENTGELFF. The CDR3 DNA is TGTGCCAGCAGCTTGGGACTAGCGGAAAACACCGGGGAGCTGTTTTTT.

The genes are TRBV30 and TRBJ1-5; a weak D match, TRBD1 (5 bases). Germline CDR1 GTSNPN, CDR2 SVGIG (reference sequence). The CDR3 loop spans 16 amino acids. Deletions cut 0 bases from V and 6 bases from J, with 18 bases between. CDR3 protein: CAWSVRRQGLGQPQHF. The CDR3, as DNA: TGTGCCTGGAGTGTACGTCGTCAGGGACTCGGTCAGCCCCAGCATTTT.

The V call is TRBV6-2 or TRBV6-3, the J call TRBJ2-1, with D possibly being TRBD2 (6 bases). Germline CDR1 is MNHEY and CDR2 is SVGEGT. Trimming left V 4 bases short and J 5 bases short, with 15 bases between. CDR3 length: 15 amino acids. The CDR3 DNA is TGTGCCAGCAGTTCGGTCAGCGGGCCTGACAATGAGCAGTTCTTC. Protein: CASSSVSGPDNEQFF.

This chain joins TRBV5-1 and TRBJ1-5, with TRBD1 matching 7 bases. The V gene's germline CDR1 is SGHRS and CDR2 YFSETQ. The CDR3 runs to 11 residues. Trimming removed 4 bases from V and 16 bases from J; junction bases left unmatched: 8. This CDR3 is CASSGQDRDHF. The CDR3, as DNA: TGCGCCAGCAGCGGACAGGATAGGGATCATTTT.

The genes are TRBV6-5 and TRBJ2-7, with 11 positions matching TRBD1. Germline loops: CDR1 MNHEY, CDR2 SVGAGI. Losses at the gene ends were 6 bases for V and 3 bases for J; bases not matched to a gene: 4. This CDR3 spans 14 amino acids. The CDR3 nucleotides read TGTGCCAGCAGCACCGGGACAGGGGGCTACGAGCAGTACTTC. This gives the protein CASSTGTGGYEQYF.

The chain combines TRBV5-1 with TRBJ1-1; no clear D. CDR3 size: 15 residues. The germline gives CDR1 SGHRS, CDR2 YFSETQ. V was pared by 3 bases and J by 5 bases, with 17 bases between. In DNA form, the CDR3 reads TGCGCCAGCAGCTCCAGCCGGGAAGGAGGAACTGAAGCTTTCTTT. Residues: CASSSSREGGTEAFF.

The genes are TRBV19 and TRBJ1-1; 10 positions agree with TRBD1. The CDR3 totals 15 residues. Trimming cost V 5 bases and J 1 base; bases outside gene matches: 4. Germline-derived CDR1 and CDR2 are LNHDA and SQIVND (reference sequence). The CDR3 DNA sequence: TGTGCCAGTAGTCCGCGGGACAGGGGGAACACTGAAGCTTTCTTT. Its translation is CASSPRDRGNTEAFF.

The CDR3 region has the DNA TGTGCCAGCAGCGAGGGGGTGAGCTCCTACAATGAGCAGTTCTTC. The encoded protein is CASSEGVSSYNEQFF. This chain links TRBV7-2 with TRBJ2-1; D is possibly TRBD1 (6 bases). CDR3 length: 15 residues. Germline CDR1 SGHTA, CDR2 FQGNSA. V was trimmed by 5 bases and J by 0 bases, leaving 11 bases between them.

V gene TRBV24-1 combines with J gene TRBJ2-1, with 8 bases matching TRBD2. The germline V gene has CDR1 KGHDR and CDR2 SFDVKD. The ends lost 10 bases at V and 8 bases at J; junction bases unmatched: 12. This CDR3 has 14 amino acids. Here the CDR3 DNA reads TGTGCCACTCGCGGCAGCGGGAGTCAACATGAGCAGTTCTTC. Translation: CATRGSGSQHEQFF.

V and J are TRBV9 and TRBJ2-1, with a possible D match to TRBD1 (6 bases). The CDR3 length is 16 residues. Trimming removed 3 bases from V and 6 bases from J, with 19 bases in between. Germline CDR1 is SGDLS and CDR2 is YYNGEE. DNA of the CDR3: TGTGCCAGCAGCGGAACTCCCGGGACACAGACCAATGAGCAGTTCTTC. The encoded protein is CASSGTPGTQTNEQFF.

Only a few counts were recorded for this clone. The chain employs TRBV6-1 and TRBJ1-5; D possibly corresponds to TRBD1 (6 bases). V lost 0 bases and J lost 11, with 14 bases in between. CDR3 size: 14 residues. Germline V lookup: CDR1 MNHNS, CDR2 SASEGT. This CDR3 reads CASSEAFRGGAQHF. The CDR3 DNA sequence: TGTGCCAGCAGTGAAGCCTTTAGAGGGGGGGCCCAGCATTTT.